Sequencing of this T cell receptor beta chain was carried out in a study of blood T cell repertoires in COVID-19. On the study more broadly: Nucleic acid was either cDNA or gDNA, and it came from T cells, B-cell-depleted T cells, or PBMCs.

Participants were aged roughly 18 to 89 years from 24 US areas. Recovery among Cohort 3 donors was established by two negative PCRs, clearance, or symptom resolution. This CDR3 contains 14 residues. The germline gives CDR1 LNHDA, CDR2 SQIVND (reference sequence). Unmatched junction bases numbered 5, after V lost 4 bases and J lost 5 bases. Generated by immunoSEQ multiplex PCR, the TCRdb table keeps only in-frame clones and is missing some. The sample includes some 300,000 clones, under 90% of them seen just once. The receptor's source is a woman aged 25-40 years who had recovered from COVID-19. The sequencing input was PBMCs or T cells enriched from blood (not recorded which). The V gene is TRBV19, the J gene TRBJ1-1; TRBD1 agrees at 9 bases. The CDR3 protein is CASSTGTGLTEAFF. In DNA form, the CDR3 reads TGTGCCAGTAGTACCGGGACAGGGTTGACTGAAGCTTTCTTT.